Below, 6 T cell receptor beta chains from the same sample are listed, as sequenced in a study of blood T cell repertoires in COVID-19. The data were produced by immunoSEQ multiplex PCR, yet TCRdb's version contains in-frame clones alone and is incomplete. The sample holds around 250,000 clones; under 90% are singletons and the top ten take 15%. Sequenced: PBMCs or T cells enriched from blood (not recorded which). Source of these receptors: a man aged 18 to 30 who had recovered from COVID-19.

This chain's CDR3 is CAISGQGINQPQHF. In DNA, the CDR3 is TGTGCCATCAGTGGTCAGGGTATCAATCAGCCCCAGCATTTT. The chain employs TRBV10-3 and TRBJ1-5; possibly TRBD1 for D (5 bases). From germline, CDR1 is ENHRY and CDR2 SYGVKD. The CDR3 totals 14 residues. V lost 4 bases and J lost 3, with 10 bases in between.

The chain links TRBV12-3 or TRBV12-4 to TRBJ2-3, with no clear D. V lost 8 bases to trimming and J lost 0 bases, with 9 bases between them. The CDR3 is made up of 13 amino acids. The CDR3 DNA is TGTGCCAGCGGGCAGTGGAGCACAGATACGCAGTATTTT. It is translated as CASGQWSTDTQYF.

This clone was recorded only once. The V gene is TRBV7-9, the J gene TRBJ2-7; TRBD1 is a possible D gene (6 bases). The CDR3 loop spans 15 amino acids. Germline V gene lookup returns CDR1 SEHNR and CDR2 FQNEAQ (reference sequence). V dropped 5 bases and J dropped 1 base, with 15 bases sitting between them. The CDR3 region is CASSGRQASSYEQYF. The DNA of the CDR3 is TGTGCCAGCAGCGGCCGACAGGCGTCTTCCTACGAGCAGTACTTC.

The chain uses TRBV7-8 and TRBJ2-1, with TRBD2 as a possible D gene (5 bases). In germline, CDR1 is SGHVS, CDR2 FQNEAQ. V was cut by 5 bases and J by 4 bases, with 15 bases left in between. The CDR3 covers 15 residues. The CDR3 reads CASSHTERKYNEQFF. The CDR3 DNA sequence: TGTGCCAGCAGCCACACCGAGCGGAAATACAATGAGCAGTTCTTC.

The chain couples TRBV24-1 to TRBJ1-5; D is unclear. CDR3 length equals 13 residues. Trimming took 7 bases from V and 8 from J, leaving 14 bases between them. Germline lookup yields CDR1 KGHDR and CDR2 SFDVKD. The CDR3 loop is CATRGRTGEPQHF. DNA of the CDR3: TGTGCCACCAGAGGACGGACTGGGGAGCCCCAGCATTTT.

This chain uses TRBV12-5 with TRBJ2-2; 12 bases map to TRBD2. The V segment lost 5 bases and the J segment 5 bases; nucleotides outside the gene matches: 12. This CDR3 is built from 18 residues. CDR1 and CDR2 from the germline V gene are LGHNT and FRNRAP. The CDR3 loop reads CASGLRRWTSGDTGELFF. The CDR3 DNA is TGTGCTAGTGGTCTACGTCGATGGACTAGCGGGGATACCGGGGAGCTGTTTTTT.